Only a few counts were recorded for the clone carrying this TCR beta chain. Antigen unknown. The data stem from a study of cytomegalovirus exposure and HLA in healthy donors. Study-wide findings and caveats: Association of fewer than 20,000 TCR beta sequences with HLA alleles was found at 0.05 false discovery rate in a later analysis.

PCR employed 60 Vbeta and 13 Jbeta primers. Sequencing was performed with immunoSEQ multiplex PCR; in TCRdb, only in-frame clones are kept and a portion is missing. The repertoire holds about 140,000 clones, about three quarters seen once, with approximately 1.2% in the top ten. V lost 2 bases to trimming and J lost 7 bases, with 14 bases between them. The CDR3 is made up of 15 amino acids. CDR1 is MDHEN and CDR2 is SYDVKM in the germline V gene. The specimen was PBMCs. This TCR came from a male donor in good health and CMV-seropositive. This chain links TRBV28 with TRBJ1-4; weak D call: TRBD1 (5 bases). This CDR3 reads CASSLTSGSGEKLFF. The CDR3 DNA reads TGTGCCAGCAGTTTAACCTCAGGGTCGGGTGAAAAACTGTTTTTT. Looking up the rest from reference TRBV28 and TRBJ1-4 gives the full variable domain: DVKVTQSSRYLVKRTGEKVFLECVQDMDHENMFWYRQDPGLGLRLIYFSYDVKMKEKGDIPEGYSVSREKKERFSLILESASTNQTSMYLCASSLTSGSGEKLFFGSGTQLSVL.